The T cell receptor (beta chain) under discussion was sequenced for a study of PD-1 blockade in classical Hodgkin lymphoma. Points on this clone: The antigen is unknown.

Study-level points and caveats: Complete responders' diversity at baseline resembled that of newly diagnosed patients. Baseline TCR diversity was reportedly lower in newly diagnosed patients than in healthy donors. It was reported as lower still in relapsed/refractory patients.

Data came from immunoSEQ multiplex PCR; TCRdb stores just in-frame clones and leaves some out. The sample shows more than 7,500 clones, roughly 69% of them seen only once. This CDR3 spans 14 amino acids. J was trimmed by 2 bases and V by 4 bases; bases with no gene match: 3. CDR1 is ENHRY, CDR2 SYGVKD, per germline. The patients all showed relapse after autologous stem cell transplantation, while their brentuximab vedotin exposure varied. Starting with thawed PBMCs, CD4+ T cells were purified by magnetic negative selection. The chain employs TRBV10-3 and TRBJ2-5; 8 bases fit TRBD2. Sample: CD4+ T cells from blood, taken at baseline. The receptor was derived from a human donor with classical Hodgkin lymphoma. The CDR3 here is CAISVSGIQETQYF. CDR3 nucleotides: TGTGCCATCAGTGTTAGCGGGATTCAAGAGACCCAGTACTTC.